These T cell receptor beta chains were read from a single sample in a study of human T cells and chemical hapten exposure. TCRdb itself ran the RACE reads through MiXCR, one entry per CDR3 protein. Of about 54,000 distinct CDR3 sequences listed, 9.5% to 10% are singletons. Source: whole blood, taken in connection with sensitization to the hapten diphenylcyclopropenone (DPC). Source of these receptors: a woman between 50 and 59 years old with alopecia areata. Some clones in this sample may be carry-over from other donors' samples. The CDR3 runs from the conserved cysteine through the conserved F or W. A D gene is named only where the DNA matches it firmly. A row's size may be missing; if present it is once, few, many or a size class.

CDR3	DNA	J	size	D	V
CSARVPGPYGYTF	TGCAGTGCTAGAGTACCAGGGCCCTATGGCTACACCTTC	TRBJ1-2	-	-	TRBV20-1
CASSYSIWDTGELFF	TGTGCCAGCAGTTACTCGATCTGGGACACCGGGGAGCTGTTTTTT	TRBJ2-2	many	-	TRBV6-2/TRBV6-3
CASSLEGLSSYNEQFF	TGTGCCAGCAGTCTCGAGGGACTTAGCTCCTACAATGAGCAGTTCTTC	TRBJ2-1	-	-	TRBV6-2/TRBV6-3
CASTPDRGDEQFF	TGTGCCAGCACCCCGGACAGGGGCGATGAGCAGTTCTTC	TRBJ2-1	few	TRBD1	TRBV4-2
CASTALGQGNYGYTF	TGTGCCAGCACCGCCCTGGGACAGGGGAACTATGGCTACACCTTC	TRBJ1-2	-	TRBD1	TRBV28
CASSDQGETGANVLTF	TGTGCCAGCAGTGACCAGGGGGAGACTGGGGCCAACGTCCTGACTTTC	TRBJ2-6	few	TRBD1	TRBV25-1
CASTDPGQGRPQHF	TGTGCCAGCACCGATCCGGGACAGGGTAGGCCCCAGCATTTT	TRBJ1-5	many	TRBD1	TRBV28
CSSGTGGQETQYF	TGCAGTTCAGGGACAGGGGGCCAAGAGACCCAGTACTTC	TRBJ2-5	-	TRBD1	TRBV20-1
CASSAVTGSNQPQHF	TGTGCCAGCAGTGCCGTTACAGGGAGCAATCAGCCCCAGCATTTT	TRBJ1-5	-	-	TRBV12-3/TRBV12-4
CASSLRENEQYF	TGTGCCAGCAGTCTAAGGGAGAACGAGCAGTACTTC	TRBJ2-7	few	-	TRBV7-9
CSVEDPAYEQYF	TGCAGCGTTGAAGACCCCGCCTACGAGCAGTACTTC	TRBJ2-7	-	-	TRBV29-1
CASQPGGLSGYTF	TGTGCCAGCCAACCAGGGGGCCTAAGTGGCTACACCTTC	TRBJ1-2	-	TRBD1	TRBV19
CASRTGTENSPLHF	TGTGCCAGCAGGACCGGGACAGAGAATTCACCCCTCCACTTT	TRBJ1-6	many	TRBD1	TRBV14
CASSLSGRTYEQYF	TGCGCCAGCAGCTTGAGCGGGAGGACCTACGAGCAGTACTTC	TRBJ2-7	many	TRBD2	TRBV5-1
CASSHWKESTDTQYF	TGTGCCAGCAGCCATTGGAAGGAGAGCACAGATACGCAGTATTTT	TRBJ2-3	-	-	TRBV5-6
CASSDAGRRNTEAFF	TGTGCCAGCAGTGACGCGGGACGTAGAAACACTGAAGCTTTCTTT	TRBJ1-1	many	-	TRBV28
CASSLSWDRRGETQYF	TGTGCCAGCAGCTTATCGTGGGACAGACGGGGGGAGACCCAGTACTTC	TRBJ2-5	few	-	TRBV7-6
CASSLVTVEPGYTF	TGTGCCAGCAGCTTAGTGACAGTCGAGCCTGGCTACACCTTC	TRBJ1-2	few	-	TRBV7-9
CASSLVGSAGELFF	TGTGCCAGCAGCTTAGTAGGGTCGGCCGGGGAGCTGTTTTTT	TRBJ2-2	-	-	TRBV7-2
CASSLAPWGQFF	TGTGCCAGCAGTTTGGCTCCGTGGGGTCAGTTCTTC	TRBJ2-1	-	-	TRBV28
CASSLVAFGRDTQYF	TGTGCCAGCAGCTTAGTAGCGTTTGGCAGGGATACGCAGTATTTT	TRBJ2-3	few	-	TRBV11-2
CASSLRGGGVNTEAFF	TGTGCCAGCAGTTTAAGAGGGGGCGGAGTGAACACTGAAGCTTTCTTT	TRBJ1-1	-	TRBD1	TRBV28
CASSESGNNQPQHF	TGCGCCAGCAGTGAGTCGGGCAACAATCAGCCCCAGCATTTT	TRBJ1-5	-	-	TRBV10-1